This is a list of T cell receptor beta chains from one sample in a study of OX40 agonist ivuxolimab in advanced cancers. Measured with immunoSEQ multiplex PCR; TCRdb has only the in-frame clones, and not every one. Among roughly 72,000 clones listed, about 91% were seen once. The input for sequencing was CD4+ or CD8+ T cells sorted from blood, taken in a trial of the OX40 agonist ivuxolimab. These receptors originate from an adult with an advanced solid tumor such as melanoma, head and neck, liver or kidney cancer. The CDR3 runs from the conserved cysteine through the conserved F or W. The D gene is left open where the match is weak. Clone size is shown for a subset of rows, as once, few, many or a class of expanded clone.

D gene: TRBD1
J gene: TRBJ1-5
clone size: .
V gene: TRBV10-3
CDR3 DNA: TGTGCCACATCCGGACAGGGGAATCAGCCCCAGCATTTT
CDR3 protein: CATSGQGNQPQHF

D gene: TRBD2
J gene: TRBJ2-3
clone size: .
V gene: TRBV7-9
CDR3 DNA: TGTGCCAGCAGCTCCGGACTAGACCTGAGCACAGATACGCAGTATTTT
CDR3 protein: CASSSGLDLSTDTQYF

D gene: TRBD2
J gene: TRBJ2-1
clone size: .
V gene: TRBV9
CDR3 DNA: TGTGCCAGCAGCGTAGATAGCGGGGAGTTCAATGAGCAGTTCTTC
CDR3 protein: CASSVDSGEFNEQFF

D gene: .
J gene: TRBJ2-7
clone size: .
V gene: TRBV5-1
CDR3 DNA: TGCGCCAGCAGCTTGCCGGGGAACGAGCAGTACTTC
CDR3 protein: CASSLPGNEQYF

D gene: TRBD1
J gene: TRBJ2-7
clone size: .
V gene: TRBV6-6
CDR3 DNA: TGTGCCAGCAGCCAGACAGGGGGCGAGCAGTACTTC
CDR3 protein: CASSQTGGEQYF

D gene: .
J gene: TRBJ2-5
clone size: .
V gene: TRBV21-1
CDR3 DNA: TGTGCCAGCAGCAAGAGGCGAAGGTACCAAGAGACCCAGTACTTC
CDR3 protein: CASSKRRRYQETQYF

D gene: .
J gene: TRBJ1-2
clone size: .
V gene: TRBV28
CDR3 DNA: TGTGCCAGCATATCCTGGCGAGGCTCTAACTATGGCTACACCTTC
CDR3 protein: CASISWRGSNYGYTF

D gene: TRBD1
J gene: TRBJ2-1
clone size: .
V gene: TRBV5-4
CDR3 DNA: TGTGCCAGCAGATCTGACAGGGGCTCCTACAATGAGCAGTTCTTC
CDR3 protein: CASRSDRGSYNEQFF

D gene: TRBD1
J gene: TRBJ1-1
clone size: .
V gene: TRBV28
CDR3 DNA: TGTGCCAGCAGTTTATTCCACTTCCGGACAGGGCGGAGGGTACGCACTGAAGCTTTCTTT
CDR3 protein: CASSLFHFRTGRRVRTEAFF

D gene: .
J gene: TRBJ2-3
clone size: .
V gene: TRBV4-1
CDR3 DNA: TGCGCCAGCAGCCAAGTGGGATTAAAGTCAGATACGCAGTATTTT
CDR3 protein: CASSQVGLKSDTQYF

D gene: .
J gene: TRBJ1-2
clone size: .
V gene: TRBV11-2
CDR3 DNA: TGTGCCAGCAGCCCCATAATGAGTGGCTACACCTTC
CDR3 protein: CASSPIMSGYTF

D gene: TRBD2
J gene: TRBJ2-2
clone size: .
V gene: TRBV28
CDR3 DNA: TGTGCCAGCAGTTCCCGGGGACTAGCGGGAGGGATCGGGGAGCTGTTTTTT
CDR3 protein: CASSSRGLAGGIGELFF

D gene: TRBD1
J gene: TRBJ1-1
clone size: once
V gene: TRBV10-3
CDR3 DNA: TGTGCCATCAGTGGACAGACAGGGTGGGACACTGAAGCTTTCTTT
CDR3 protein: CAISGQTGWDTEAFF

D gene: TRBD1
J gene: TRBJ2-5
clone size: .
V gene: TRBV27
CDR3 DNA: TGTGCCAGCAGTGGGGGGACAGGGACGGGCCAAGAGACCCAGTACTTC
CDR3 protein: CASSGGTGTGQETQYF

D gene: .
J gene: TRBJ2-7
clone size: .
V gene: TRBV7-3
CDR3 DNA: TGTGCCAGCACCCTCTACGAGCAGTACTTC
CDR3 protein: CASTLYEQYF

D gene: .
J gene: TRBJ2-5
clone size: .
V gene: TRBV6-1
CDR3 DNA: TGTGCCAGCGTGAACCCCTGGGGGGCCCAAGAGACCCAGTACTTC
CDR3 protein: CASVNPWGAQETQYF

D gene: .
J gene: TRBJ2-7
clone size: .
V gene: TRBV6-6
CDR3 DNA: TGTGCCAGCAGTTACAAAGCAGACCGTTCCTACGAGCAGTACTTC
CDR3 protein: CASSYKADRSYEQYF

D gene: TRBD2
J gene: TRBJ2-1
clone size: .
V gene: TRBV9
CDR3 DNA: TGTGCCAGCAGCGTAGAGGCGGGAGGGCCCTATGAGCAGTTCTTC
CDR3 protein: CASSVEAGGPYEQFF

D gene: .
J gene: TRBJ2-5
clone size: .
V gene: TRBV4-1
CDR3 DNA: TGCGCCAGCAGCCAAGCGTCGGGTCGAGAGACCCAGTACTTC
CDR3 protein: CASSQASGRETQYF

D gene: .
J gene: TRBJ2-7
clone size: .
V gene: TRBV6-1
CDR3 DNA: TGTGCCCACAGGTCAGGGTCGAGGCACGAGCAGTACTTC
CDR3 protein: CAHRSGSRHEQYF

D gene: .
J gene: TRBJ2-1
clone size: .
V gene: TRBV5-1
CDR3 DNA: TGCGCCAGCAGCTTGGGGACGGAGTACAATGAGCAGTTCTTC
CDR3 protein: CASSLGTEYNEQFF

D gene: .
J gene: TRBJ2-1
clone size: .
V gene: TRBV7-3
CDR3 DNA: TGTGCCAGCAGCTTGGGTCGAGACAATGAGCAGTTCTTC
CDR3 protein: CASSLGRDNEQFF

D gene: TRBD2
J gene: TRBJ2-1
clone size: .
V gene: TRBV5-1
CDR3 DNA: TGCGCCAGCAGCTCGGGGACTAGCTTAGGTGAGCAGTTCTTC
CDR3 protein: CASSSGTSLGEQFF

D gene: TRBD1
J gene: TRBJ1-3
clone size: .
V gene: TRBV9
CDR3 DNA: TGTGCCAGCAGCGTACAGGGGGCAGGTGGAAACACCATATATTTT
CDR3 protein: CASSVQGAGGNTIYF

D gene: .
J gene: TRBJ1-2
clone size: .
V gene: TRBV21-1
CDR3 DNA: TGTGCCAGCAGCAAAGCGCTTTTGACAGGGAAACCCTTTATTCGGGGCTACACCTTC
CDR3 protein: CASSKALLTGKPFIRGYTF

D gene: .
J gene: TRBJ1-1
clone size: .
V gene: TRBV6-5
CDR3 DNA: TGTGCCAGCAGTTCCATGGACAGACGTGCTTTCTTT
CDR3 protein: CASSSMDRRAFF

D gene: .
J gene: TRBJ1-1
clone size: .
V gene: TRBV28
CDR3 DNA: TGTGCCATCGACGACATGAACACTGAAGCTTTCTTT
CDR3 protein: CAIDDMNTEAFF

D gene: .
J gene: TRBJ2-7
clone size: .
V gene: TRBV7-2
CDR3 DNA: TGTGCCAGCAGCACACTTCAGGGTCGGGACGAGCAGTACTTC
CDR3 protein: CASSTLQGRDEQYF

D gene: .
J gene: TRBJ1-2
clone size: .
V gene: TRBV19
CDR3 DNA: TGTGCCAGTAGTAACAGGGACTATGGCTACACCTTC
CDR3 protein: CASSNRDYGYTF

D gene: .
J gene: TRBJ1-1
clone size: .
V gene: TRBV6-6
CDR3 DNA: TGTGCCAGCAGTAGGGACACCCGAAACACTGAAGCTTTCTTT
CDR3 protein: CASSRDTRNTEAFF

D gene: .
J gene: TRBJ1-2
clone size: .
V gene: TRBV7-9
CDR3 DNA: TGTGCCAGCAGCTTAAATACGGGAGTCTATGGCTACACCTTC
CDR3 protein: CASSLNTGVYGYTF

D gene: .
J gene: TRBJ2-7
clone size: once
V gene: TRBV5-1
CDR3 DNA: TGCGCCAGCAGCTTAACGGGGTCGTACGAGCAGTACTTC
CDR3 protein: CASSLTGSYEQYF

D gene: .
J gene: TRBJ2-2
clone size: .
V gene: TRBV6-5
CDR3 DNA: TGTGCCAGCAGTGGGGGGCTGGGGACCGGGGAGCTGTTTTTT
CDR3 protein: CASSGGLGTGELFF

D gene: .
J gene: TRBJ2-1
clone size: .
V gene: TRBV18
CDR3 DNA: TGTGCCAGCTCACCAGGGGAAAATGAGCAGTTCTTC
CDR3 protein: CASSPGENEQFF

D gene: TRBD2
J gene: TRBJ2-5
clone size: .
V gene: TRBV7-6
CDR3 DNA: TGTGCCAGCAGCCCGCGACTAGCGGGAGTCCAAGAGACCCAGTACTTC
CDR3 protein: CASSPRLAGVQETQYF

D gene: TRBD2
J gene: TRBJ2-1
clone size: .
V gene: TRBV28
CDR3 DNA: TGTGCCAGCAGCCCGGGGGGGCGGGGGAGAAACAATGAGCAGTTCTTC
CDR3 protein: CASSPGGRGRNNEQFF

D gene: .
J gene: TRBJ1-6
clone size: .
V gene: TRBV5-4
CDR3 DNA: TGTGCCAGCAGCTTGGAGGGGGGATCACCCCTCCACTTT
CDR3 protein: CASSLEGGSPLHF

D gene: .
J gene: TRBJ2-1
clone size: .
V gene: TRBV18
CDR3 DNA: TGTGCCAGCTCACCACCGGAAGGGGCTCGGGGATTCTTC
CDR3 protein: CASSPPEGARGFF

D gene: TRBD2
J gene: TRBJ2-7
clone size: .
V gene: TRBV27
CDR3 DNA: TGTGCCAGCAGTTTTAGCGGGAGGACCGAGCAGTACTTC
CDR3 protein: CASSFSGRTEQYF

D gene: .
J gene: TRBJ2-7
clone size: .
V gene: TRBV28
CDR3 DNA: TGTGCCAGCAGCTACCCTCTAGCGCCTAGCGAACGGGGCGAGCAGTACTTC
CDR3 protein: CASSYPLAPSERGEQYF

D gene: .
J gene: TRBJ1-4
clone size: .
V gene: TRBV6-1
CDR3 DNA: TGTGCCAGCAGTGAACCGGGATCCGAAAAACTGTTTTTT
CDR3 protein: CASSEPGSEKLFF

D gene: .
J gene: TRBJ1-5
clone size: .
V gene: TRBV6-1
CDR3 DNA: TGTGCCAGCAGTGGGGGGGGTCCGGGTCAGCCCCAGCATTTT
CDR3 protein: CASSGGGPGQPQHF

D gene: .
J gene: TRBJ2-5
clone size: .
V gene: TRBV9
CDR3 DNA: TGTGCCAGCAGCGTAGACACGGAACAAGAGACCCAGTACTTC
CDR3 protein: CASSVDTEQETQYF

D gene: TRBD1
J gene: TRBJ1-2
clone size: .
V gene: TRBV4-2
CDR3 DNA: TGTGCCAGCAGCCGAACAGGGGGCTCTAACTATGGCTACACCTTC
CDR3 protein: CASSRTGGSNYGYTF

D gene: .
J gene: TRBJ2-6
clone size: .
V gene: TRBV11-2
CDR3 DNA: TGTGCCAGCAGCGTATTACAGGGTGAATCTGGGGCCAACGTCCTGACTTTC
CDR3 protein: CASSVLQGESGANVLTF

D gene: .
J gene: TRBJ1-2
clone size: .
V gene: TRBV5-1
CDR3 DNA: TGCGCCAGCGCTAGAGAAGCCCATGGCTACACCTTC
CDR3 protein: CASAREAHGYTF

D gene: TRBD2
J gene: TRBJ2-1
clone size: .
V gene: TRBV29-1
CDR3 DNA: TGCAGCGTCCTGACTAGCGGGACTGGTGAGCAGTTCTTC
CDR3 protein: CSVLTSGTGEQFF

D gene: TRBD2
J gene: TRBJ2-7
clone size: .
V gene: TRBV5-1
CDR3 DNA: TGCGCCAGCAGCTTGGCGGGGGGGGCGGACGAGCAGTACTTC
CDR3 protein: CASSLAGGADEQYF

D gene: TRBD1
J gene: TRBJ1-4
clone size: once
V gene: TRBV4-1
CDR3 DNA: TGCGCCAGCAGCCACTACTACAGGGGACGTGAAAAACTGTTTTTT
CDR3 protein: CASSHYYRGREKLFF